The TCR beta chain under discussion was sequenced for a study of blood T cells in healthy people across ages. The use of a sample-barcoded 5' primer and a J-beta primer mix characterized a second PCR of about 7 to 12 cycles. TCRdb ran MiXCR on the 5' RACE reads and lists one entry per CDR3 protein. The table has over 600,000 distinct CDR3 sequences, about 46% seen once. About this clonotype: Its antigen is undetermined.

Study observations and caveats: Among long-lived donors, naive CD4+ cells were more numerous and diversity higher than in aged donors.

PBMCs were isolated at a quantity of at least 7 million per sample. Sequenced sample: blood. The sequence derives from an elderly man in good health.

The CDR3 loop reads CASSQSQGSNEKLFF. Written as DNA, the CDR3 is TGCGCCAGCAGCCAATCACAGGGGTCTAATGAAAAACTGTTTTTT. J is TRBJ1-4 and V is TRBV5-1; 7 bases agree with TRBD1. Germline V gene lookup returns CDR1 SGHRS and CDR2 YFSETQ. The V segment lost 4 bases and the J segment 3 bases; nucleotides outside the gene matches: 6. This CDR3 is built from 15 residues.